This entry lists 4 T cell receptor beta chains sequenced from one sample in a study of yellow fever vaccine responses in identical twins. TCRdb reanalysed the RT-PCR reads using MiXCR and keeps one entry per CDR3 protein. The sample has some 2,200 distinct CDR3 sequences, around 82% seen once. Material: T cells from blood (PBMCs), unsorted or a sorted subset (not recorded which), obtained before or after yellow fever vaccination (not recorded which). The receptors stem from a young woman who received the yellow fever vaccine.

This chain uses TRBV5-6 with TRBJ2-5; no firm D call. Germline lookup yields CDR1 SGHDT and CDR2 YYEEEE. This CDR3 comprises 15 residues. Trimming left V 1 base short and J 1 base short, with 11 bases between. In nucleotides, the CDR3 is TGTGCCAGCAGCTTGTGGGTCAGCCTCCAAGAGACCCAGTACTTC. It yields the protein CASSLWVSLQETQYF.

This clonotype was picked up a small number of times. The CDR3 here is CASSDSSLGLITYEQYF. The CDR3 DNA sequence: TGTGCCAGCAGTGACTCATCATTGGGACTGATAACCTACGAGCAGTACTTC. The chain uses TRBV25-1 and TRBJ2-7; TRBD2 might be the D (6 bases). The V end was cut by 3 bases, the J end by 2 bases, with 20 bases between. In germline, CDR1 is MGHDK, CDR2 SYGVNS. CDR3 length equals 17 residues.

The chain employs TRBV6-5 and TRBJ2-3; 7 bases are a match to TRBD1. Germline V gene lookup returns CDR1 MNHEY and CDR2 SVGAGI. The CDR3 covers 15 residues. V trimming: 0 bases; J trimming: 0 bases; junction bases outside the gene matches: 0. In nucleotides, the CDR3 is TGTGCCAGCAGTTACTCGGGACAGAGCACAGATACGCAGTATTTT. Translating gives CASSYSGQSTDTQYF.

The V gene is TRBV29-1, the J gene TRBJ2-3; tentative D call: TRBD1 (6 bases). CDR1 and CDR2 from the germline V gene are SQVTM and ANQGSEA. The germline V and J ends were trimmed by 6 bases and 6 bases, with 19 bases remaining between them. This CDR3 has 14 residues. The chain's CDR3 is CSVPFVGAADTQYF. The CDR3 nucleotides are TGCAGCGTCCCCTTCGTGGGGGCGGCGGATACGCAGTATTTT.